This T cell receptor beta chain was found in a study of graft-versus-host responses after intestinal transplantation. Study in general: Multivisceral, liver-intestinal, or isolated intestinal grafts went to recipients. Anti-thymocyte globulin induction was given to all recipients, followed by tacrolimus and steroids for around three years.

Study-wide findings and caveats: GvH clones detected in recipient marrow included some appearing first in ileum or blood. Early post-transplant HvG declines were associated with peak circulating GvH clone levels.

Only a few counts were recorded for this clone. Its antigen remains unknown. Produced via immunoSEQ multiplex PCR; TCRdb's table is partial and in-frame only. The data hold 75,000 to 100,000 clones, with around 83% observed a single time. The V segment lost 4 bases and the J segment 2 bases; nucleotides outside the gene matches: 6. This CDR3 has 16 amino acids. The germline V gene encodes CDR1 LNHDA and CDR2 SQIVND (reference sequence). The TCR sequence derives from a human donor who received an intestinal transplant. This specimen was unstimulated CD8+ T cells sorted from spleen or lymph node cells, taken before intestinal transplant. The chain carries TRBV19 and TRBJ1-5, with 9 bases matching TRBD1. CDR3 amino acids: CASSTKRTGGNQPQHF. CDR3 sequence (DNA): TGTGCCAGTAGTACGAAGCGGACAGGGGGCAATCAGCCCCAGCATTTT.